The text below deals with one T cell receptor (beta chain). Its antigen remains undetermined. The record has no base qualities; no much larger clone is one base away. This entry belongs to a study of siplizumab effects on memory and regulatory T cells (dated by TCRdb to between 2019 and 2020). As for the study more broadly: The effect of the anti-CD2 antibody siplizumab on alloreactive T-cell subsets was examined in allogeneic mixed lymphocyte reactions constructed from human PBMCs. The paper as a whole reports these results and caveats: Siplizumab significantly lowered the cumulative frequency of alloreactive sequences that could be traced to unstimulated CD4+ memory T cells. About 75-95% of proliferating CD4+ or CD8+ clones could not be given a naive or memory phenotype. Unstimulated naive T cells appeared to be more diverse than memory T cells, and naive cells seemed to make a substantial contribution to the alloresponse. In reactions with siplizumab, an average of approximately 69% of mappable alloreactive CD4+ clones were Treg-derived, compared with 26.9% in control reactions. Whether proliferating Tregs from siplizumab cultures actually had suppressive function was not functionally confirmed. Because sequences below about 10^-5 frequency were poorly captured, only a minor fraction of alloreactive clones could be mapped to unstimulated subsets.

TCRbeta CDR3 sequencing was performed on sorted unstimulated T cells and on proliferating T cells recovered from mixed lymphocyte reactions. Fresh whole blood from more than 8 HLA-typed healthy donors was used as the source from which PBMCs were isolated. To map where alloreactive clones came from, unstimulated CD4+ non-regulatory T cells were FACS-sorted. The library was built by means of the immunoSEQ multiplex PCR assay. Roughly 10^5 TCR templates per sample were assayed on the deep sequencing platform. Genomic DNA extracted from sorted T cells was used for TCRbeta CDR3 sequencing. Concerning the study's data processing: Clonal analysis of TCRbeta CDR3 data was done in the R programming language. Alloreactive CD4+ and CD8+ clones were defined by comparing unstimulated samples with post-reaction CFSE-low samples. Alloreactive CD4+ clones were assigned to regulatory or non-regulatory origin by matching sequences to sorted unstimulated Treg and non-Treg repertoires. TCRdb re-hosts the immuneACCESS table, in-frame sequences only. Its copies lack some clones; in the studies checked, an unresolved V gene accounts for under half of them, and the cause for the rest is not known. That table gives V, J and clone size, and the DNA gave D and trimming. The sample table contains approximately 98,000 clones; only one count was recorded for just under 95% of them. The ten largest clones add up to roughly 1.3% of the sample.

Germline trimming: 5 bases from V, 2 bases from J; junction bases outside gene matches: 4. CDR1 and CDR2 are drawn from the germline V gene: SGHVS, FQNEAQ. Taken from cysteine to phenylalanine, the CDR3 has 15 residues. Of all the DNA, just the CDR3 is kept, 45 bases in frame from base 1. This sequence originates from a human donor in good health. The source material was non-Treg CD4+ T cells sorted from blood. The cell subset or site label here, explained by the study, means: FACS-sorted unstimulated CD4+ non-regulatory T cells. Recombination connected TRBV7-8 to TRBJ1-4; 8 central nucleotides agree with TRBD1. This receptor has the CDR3 CASSNYRGTNEKLFF. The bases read TGTGCCAGCAGCAATTACAGGGGGACTAATGAAAAACTGTTTTTT.